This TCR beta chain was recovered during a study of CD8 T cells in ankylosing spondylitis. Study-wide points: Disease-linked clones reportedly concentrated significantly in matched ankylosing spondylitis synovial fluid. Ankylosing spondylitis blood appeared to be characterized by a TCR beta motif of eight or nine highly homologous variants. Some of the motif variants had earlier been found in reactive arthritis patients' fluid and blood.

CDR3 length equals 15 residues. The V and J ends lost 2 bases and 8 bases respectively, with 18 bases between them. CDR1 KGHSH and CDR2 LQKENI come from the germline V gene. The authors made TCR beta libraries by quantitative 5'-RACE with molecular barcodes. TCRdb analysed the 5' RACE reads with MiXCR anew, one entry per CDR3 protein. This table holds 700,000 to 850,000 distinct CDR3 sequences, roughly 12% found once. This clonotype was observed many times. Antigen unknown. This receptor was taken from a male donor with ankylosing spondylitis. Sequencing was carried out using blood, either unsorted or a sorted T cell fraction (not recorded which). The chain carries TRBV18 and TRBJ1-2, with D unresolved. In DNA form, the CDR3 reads TGTGCCAGCTCACCAGGTTTAGTGGCGGATCGAGGCTACACCTTC. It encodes CASSPGLVADRGYTF. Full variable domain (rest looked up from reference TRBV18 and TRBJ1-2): NAGVMQNPRHLVRRRGQEARLRCSPMKGHSHVYWYRQLPEEGLKFMVYLQKENIIDESGMPKERFSAEFPKEGPSILRIQQVVRGDSAAYFCASSPGLVADRGYTFGSGTRLTVV.